A single sample is the source of the 24 T cell receptor beta chains below, sequenced in a study of blood T cell repertoires in COVID-19. Here immunoSEQ multiplex PCR was the method, and the copy in TCRdb shows in-frame clones only, minus some. The data show about 180,000 clones, with about 91% seen just once and under 4.5% held by the top ten. Sequenced: peripheral blood. These receptors all come from a woman aged 30 to 39 with acute or convalescent COVID-19.

V is TRBV28 and J is TRBJ1-2, with TRBD1 matching over 7 bases. The CDR3 extends over 18 amino acids. J gave up 1 base and V 4 bases, and 15 bases lay outside the gene matches. Germline CDR1 and CDR2: MDHEN and SYDVKM. The DNA of the CDR3 is TGTGCCAGCAGTTCCACGTCCTCGACGGGACAGCATAACTATGGCTACACCTTC. This gives the protein CASSSTSSTGQHNYGYTF.

The chain employs TRBV21-1 and TRBJ1-5; TRBD1 reflects the table's D call only, with no check against the DNA. TRBV21-1 is a pseudogene. The CDR3 sequence is 17 residues long. The CDR3 sequence is CASSKDVEDRAGQPQHF. Here the CDR3 DNA reads TGTGCCAGCAGCAAAGACGTGGAGGACAGGGCAGGCCAGCCCCAGCATTTT.

This chain uses TRBV5-6 with TRBJ2-4, with TRBD2 matching over 7 bases. The germline CDR1 and CDR2 sequences are SGHDT and YYEEEE. The CDR3 sequence is 14 residues long. V trimming: 1 base; J trimming: 7 bases; junction bases outside the gene matches: 5. CDR3 nucleotide sequence: TGTGCCAGCAGCTTGTACGGGGGGTGGAACATTCAGTACTTC. This codes for CASSLYGGWNIQYF.

The genes are TRBV9 and TRBJ2-1, with D maybe TRBD2 (5 bases). CDR3 length: 14 amino acids. Germline values: CDR1 SGDLS, CDR2 YYNGEE. Trimming removed 4 bases from V and 2 bases from J, with 10 bases in between. The CDR3 loop reads CASSSGLAYNEQFF. Here the CDR3 DNA reads TGTGCCAGCAGCTCAGGACTTGCCTACAATGAGCAGTTCTTC.

The chain recombines TRBV18 with TRBJ1-4; D remains unclear. Germline V gene lookup returns CDR1 KGHSH and CDR2 LQKENI. Trimming left V 0 bases short and J 4 bases short, with 6 bases between. The CDR3 covers 14 residues. The CDR3 sequence is CASSPPSVNEKLFF. The CDR3 nucleotides are TGTGCCAGCTCACCACCGTCAGTTAATGAAAAACTGTTTTTT. The full variable domain, rest sourced from reference TRBV18 and TRBJ1-4, is NAGVMQNPRHLVRRRGQEARLRCSPMKGHSHVYWYRQLPEEGLKFMVYLQKENIIDESGMPKERFSAEFPKEGPSILRIQQVVRGDSAAYFCASSPPSVNEKLFFGSGTQLSVL.

The V and J genes are TRBV18 and TRBJ1-2; TRBD1 matches 10 bases. This CDR3 is 12 amino acids long. J lost 9 bases, V lost 6 bases, and 4 bases had no gene match. The germline CDR1 and CDR2 sequences are KGHSH and LQKENI. This CDR3 reads CASSTGGESYTF. CDR3 in DNA: TGTGCCAGCTCGACAGGGGGCGAGAGCTACACCTTC.

V gene TRBV5-1 combines with J gene TRBJ2-1, with D uncertain. The CDR3 is 13 residues long. Germline V gives CDR1 SGHRS, CDR2 YFSETQ. The V end was cut by 0 bases, the J end by 5 bases, with 6 bases between. CDR3 region: CASSLEPNNEQFF. CDR3 sequence (DNA): TGCGCCAGCAGCTTGGAGCCCAACAATGAGCAGTTCTTC.

V usage is TRBV6-6 and J usage is TRBJ1-5; the D is unclear. The CDR3 totals 14 residues. V lost 0 bases and J lost 7, with 10 bases in between. Germline V lookup: CDR1 MNHNY, CDR2 SVGAGI (reference sequence). This CDR3 reads CASSYSSVAQPQHF. The CDR3 DNA reads as TGTGCCAGCAGTTACTCCTCAGTTGCCCAGCCCCAGCATTTT.

This clone was observed a single time. CDR3 residues: CASRSIGLQGYGYTF. In DNA, the CDR3 is TGCGCCAGCAGGTCGATAGGCCTTCAGGGCTATGGCTACACCTTC. The chain recombines TRBV4-1 with TRBJ1-2; D perhaps matches TRBD1 (5 bases). Between the trimmed V and J ends, which lost 6 bases and 4 bases, there was a span of 18 bases. In germline, CDR1 is MGHRA, CDR2 YSYEKL. The CDR3 totals 15 residues.

This clone was detected a few times. This sequence joins TRBV10-1 and TRBJ1-6; D is unresolved. The germline gives CDR1 WNHNN, CDR2 SYGVQD (reference sequence). The germline V and J ends were trimmed by 2 bases and 10 bases, with 9 bases remaining between them. This CDR3 region has 13 residues. As DNA, the CDR3 is TGCGCCAGCAGTGAGAGTCCGGGATCACCCCTCCACTTT. Its translation is CASSESPGSPLHF.

The V call is TRBV3-1 (or the pseudogene TRBV3-2), the J call TRBJ2-1; 8 bases fit TRBD2. The CDR3 is 13 amino acids. Trimming cost V 1 base and J 15 bases; bases outside gene matches: 8. Germline V gives CDR1 LGHDT, CDR2 YNNKEL (reference sequence). CDR3: CASSQVRGRRAFF. DNA of the CDR3: TGTGCCAGCAGCCAAGTACGCGGGAGGAGGGCGTTCTTC.

V is TRBV7-9 and J is TRBJ2-3, with D possibly matching TRBD2 (6 bases). From germline, CDR1 is SEHNR and CDR2 FQNEAQ (reference sequence). The V end was cut by 1 base, the J end by 15 bases, with 23 bases between. The CDR3 has 15 amino acids. Written as DNA, the CDR3 is TGTGCCAGCAGCTTAGAAGGACCACTGTCTAGCGATCCCTATTTT. Residues: CASSLEGPLSSDPYF.

The chain couples TRBV9 to TRBJ1-1; D might be TRBD1 (6 bases). The V end lost 0 bases, the J end lost 5 bases, and 14 bases lay between the germline ends. CDR3 size: 15 residues. The germline V gene has CDR1 SGDLS and CDR2 YYNGEE. This CDR3 reads CASSVVEQGRTEAFF. CDR3 DNA: TGTGCCAGCAGCGTAGTGGAACAGGGTCGTACTGAAGCTTTCTTT.

In regard to this clone: An end of the junction does not agree with germline; a read error may underlie this. This sequence joins TRBV7-8 and TRBJ1-1, with a weak D call TRBD1 (5 bases). From germline, CDR1 is SGHVS and CDR2 FQNEAQ. This CDR3 comprises 11 residues. CDR3 sequence reads: CASSLADTRTF. CDR3 nucleotides: TGTGCCAGCAGCTTAGCGGACACAAGAACTTTT.

This clone has only one observation. The V and J genes are TRBV11-1 and TRBJ2-7; D call uncertain. This CDR3 has 15 amino acids. CDR1 is SGHAT, CDR2 FQDESV, per germline (reference sequence). V lost 4 bases and J 6 bases, leaving 19 bases between the germline ends. CDR3 nucleotides: TGTGCCAGCAGCTACTCACTTGGAGTAGGTAGCGAGCAGTACTTC. Residues: CASSYSLGVGSEQYF. The full variable domain, with the rest looked up from reference TRBV11-1 and TRBJ2-7, is EAEVAQSPRYKITEKSQAVAFWCDPISGHATLYWYRQILGQGPELLVQFQDESVVDDSQLPKDRFSAERLKGVDSTLKIQPAELGDSAMYLCASSYSLGVGSEQYFGPGTRLTVT.

The CDR3 coding sequence is TGTGCCAGCAGTGAGCCCCGGAGGGCCTACGAGCAGTACTTC. Translating gives CASSEPRRAYEQYF. The chain carries TRBV6-2 or TRBV6-3 and TRBJ2-7; D is possibly TRBD2 (6 bases). The CDR3 contains 14 residues. V lost 5 bases and J 2 bases, leaving 13 bases between the germline ends. CDR1 MNHEY and CDR2 SVGEGT come from the germline V gene.

The V call is TRBV6-5, the J call TRBJ2-1, with a possible D match to TRBD2 (5 bases). The ends were cut back, 5 bases at V and 6 bases at J, with 14 bases in the middle. Germline loops: CDR1 MNHEY, CDR2 SVGAGI. The CDR3 totals 14 residues. CDR3 bases: TGTGCCAGCAGTCCGGACTTAAACGGCAATGAGCAGTTCTTC. Translated, it gives CASSPDLNGNEQFF.

J is TRBJ1-5 and V is TRBV18, with D uncertain. Germline V gene sequence: CDR1 KGHSH, CDR2 LQKENI. The length of the CDR3 is 15 residues. V lost 3 bases, J lost 5 bases, and 14 bases lay in between. The CDR3 DNA reads TGTGCCAGCTCACCCCCCGGGAGTTGGGATCAGCCCCAGCATTTT. Amino acid sequence: CASSPPGSWDQPQHF.

This rearrangement joins TRBV2 to TRBJ2-7, with 7 bases that match TRBD1. The length of the CDR3 is 14 residues. After removal of 6 bases from V and 4 bases from J, the junction contained 9 bases not matched to a gene. Germline V gene sequence: CDR1 SNHLY, CDR2 FYNNEI. The CDR3 sequence: CASSVDRATYEQYF. The DNA for the CDR3 is TGTGCCAGCAGCGTCGACAGGGCGACTTACGAGCAGTACTTC.

The chain recombines TRBV7-8 with TRBJ2-3; a possible D gene is TRBD2 (6 bases). Germline V lookup: CDR1 SGHVS, CDR2 FQNEAQ. This CDR3 has 12 residues. V was pared by 5 bases and J by 8 bases, with 11 bases between. Written as DNA, the CDR3 is TGTGCCAGCAGCCCTCGCGGGGCTACGCAGTATTTT. It is translated as CASSPRGATQYF.

The chain recombines TRBV3-1 (or the pseudogene TRBV3-2) with TRBJ2-5; tentatively, D is TRBD2 (6 bases). Trimming left V 4 bases short and J 9 bases short, with 12 bases between. Germline-derived CDR1 and CDR2 are LGHDT and YNNKEL (reference sequence). This CDR3 is built from 12 residues. The CDR3 protein is CASSRDSRAQYF. CDR3 in DNA: TGTGCCAGCAGCCGGGACTCCCGGGCCCAGTACTTC.

CDR3 sequence reads: CASSYQTSGRGEQFF. For the CDR3, the DNA is TGTGCCAGCAGTTACCAGACTAGCGGGAGAGGTGAGCAGTTCTTC. The V gene is TRBV6-5, the J gene TRBJ2-1; 12 nucleotides align to TRBD2. The CDR3 contains 15 residues. V lost 2 bases to trimming and J lost 9 bases; unmatched junction nucleotides: 5. Germline V gene lookup returns CDR1 MNHEY and CDR2 SVGAGI.

The sample holds one count of this clone. This chain links TRBV6-1 with TRBJ2-5, with D possibly TRBD2 on 6 matching bases. This CDR3 has 14 residues. CDR1 is MNHNS, CDR2 SASEGT, per germline. The V end was cut by 7 bases, the J end by 3 bases, with 15 bases between. The CDR3 is CASMSGVLKETQYF. The CDR3 region has the DNA TGTGCCAGCATGTCGGGAGTCCTTAAAGAGACCCAGTACTTC.

The chain joins TRBV28 to TRBJ1-1; 10 positions match TRBD1. This CDR3 has 15 amino acids. V shed 7 bases and J 8 bases; nucleotides not matched to a gene: 13. Germline assignment: CDR1 MDHEN and CDR2 SYDVKM. Here the CDR3 DNA reads TGTGCCAGCACCCTGCAAACCGGGACAGGGGCGGAAGCTTTCTTT. It encodes CASTLQTGTGAEAFF.